Following are 32 T cell receptor beta chains from one sample sequenced in a study of control samples from healthy donors and cancer patients. This table comes from immunoSEQ multiplex PCR, and its TCRdb copy is limited to in-frame clones, with some not included. The profile covers some 100,000 clones, with roughly 90% appearing a single time and around 17% taken by the ten largest. The sequenced sample was blood. These receptors were taken from a woman between 45 and 65 years old in good health.

The rearrangement links TRBV27 to TRBJ2-1, with 14 positions matching TRBD2. The ends lost 6 bases at V and 8 bases at J; junction bases unmatched: 6. This CDR3 region has 15 residues. Germline lookup yields CDR1 MNHEY and CDR2 SMNVEV (reference sequence). CDR3 amino acids: CASSPGTSGSDEQFF. DNA of the CDR3: TGTGCCAGCAGCCCTGGGACTAGCGGGAGCGATGAGCAGTTCTTC.

This chain links TRBV5-1 with TRBJ2-1; 8 bases are a match to TRBD1. V shed 4 bases and J 10 bases; nucleotides not matched to a gene: 10. Germline CDR1 SGHRS, CDR2 YFSETQ. This CDR3 is built from 14 residues. The CDR3 sequence is CASSALTGAAEQFF. The CDR3 bases are TGCGCCAGCAGCGCCCTGACAGGGGCCGCCGAGCAGTTCTTC.

The rearrangement uses TRBV14 and TRBJ2-2, with 14 bases that match TRBD2. Germline lookup yields CDR1 SGHDN and CDR2 FVKESK. This CDR3 is built from 20 residues. V lost 2 bases, J lost 3 bases, and 11 bases stayed unmatched. The CDR3 nucleotides are TGTGCCAGCAGCCAAAGTCCGGGACTAGCGGGAGTGGTATACACCGGGGAGCTGTTTTTT. This gives the protein CASSQSPGLAGVVYTGELFF.

This clone was seen once. The chain uses TRBV6-6 and TRBJ2-3; no clear D gene. Germline-derived CDR1 and CDR2 are MNHNY and SVGAGI (reference sequence). The CDR3 covers 12 residues. Trimming stripped 6 bases from V and 0 bases from J, with 4 bases between. The CDR3 DNA is TGTGCCAGCAGGCGGAGCACAGATACGCAGTATTTT. It yields the protein CASRRSTDTQYF.

The rearrangement links TRBV19 to TRBJ1-5, with D uncertain. The V end was cut by 1 base, the J end by 1 base, with 11 bases between. This CDR3 is 16 amino acids long. Per germline, CDR1 LNHDA and CDR2 SQIVND (reference sequence). This CDR3 is CASSIAVGRSNQPQHF. CDR3 sequence (DNA): TGTGCCAGTAGTATAGCCGTTGGACGGAGCAATCAGCCCCAGCATTTT.

The chain carries TRBV7-3 and TRBJ2-5; the D call may be TRBD1 or TRBD2 (6 bases each). Trimming shortened V by 3 bases and J by 5 bases, and 13 bases separated the two germline ends. CDR1 and CDR2 from the germline V gene are SGHTA and FQGTGA. The CDR3 contains 14 residues. The DNA for the CDR3 is TGTGCCAGCAGCTTCAGAGGGGGGCCCGAGACCCAGTACTTC. Translation gives CASSFRGGPETQYF.

The chain carries TRBV4-1 and TRBJ1-4; a weak D match, TRBD1 (5 bases). The length of the CDR3 is 15 residues. The V gene lost 2 bases and the J gene lost 0 bases, with 7 bases spanning the gap. CDR1 is MGHRA and CDR2 is YSYEKL in the germline V gene. CDR3 residues: CASSQLGATNEKLFF. CDR3 nucleotide sequence: TGCGCCAGCAGCCAATTAGGGGCAACTAATGAAAAACTGTTTTTT.

This chain uses TRBV6-5 with TRBJ2-7; D is undetermined. The length of the CDR3 is 15 residues. Trimming cost V 5 bases and J 0 bases, with 14 bases left between them. Germline CDR1 reads MNHEY; CDR2 reads SVGAGI. The CDR3 DNA reads TGTGCCAGCAGTCCGGACGTTTGGAGCTCCTACGAGCAGTACTTC. Protein product: CASSPDVWSSYEQYF.

The chain couples TRBV6-2 or TRBV6-3 to TRBJ1-1; D is perhaps TRBD1 (5 bases). CDR3 length: 15 residues. Per germline, CDR1 MNHEY and CDR2 SVGEGT. Trimming cost V 6 bases and J 0 bases, with 14 bases left between them. CDR3 sequence reads: CASRYKGPMNTEAFF. For the CDR3, the DNA is TGTGCCAGCAGATACAAGGGACCGATGAACACTGAAGCTTTCTTT.

In this sample, this clone turned up once. The chain links TRBV5-8 to TRBJ2-5; 7 bases map to TRBD2. Germline lookup yields CDR1 SGHTS and CDR2 YDEGEE. J lost 4 bases, V lost 3 bases, and 6 bases had no gene match. CDR3 length equals 14 residues. The CDR3 spells CASSWGGTPETQYF. The CDR3 region has the DNA TGTGCCAGCAGCTGGGGGGGGACCCCAGAGACCCAGTACTTC.

CDR3 nucleotide sequence: TGTGCCAGCAGCCAAGCCCGAACCGGGACTAGCGGGAGGGGAACCGGGGAGCTGTTTTTT. Protein: CASSQARTGTSGRGTGELFF. The chain recombines TRBV3-1 (or the pseudogene TRBV3-2) with TRBJ2-2, with TRBD2 matching over 16 bases. J lost 5 bases, V lost 1 base, and 10 bases had no gene match. This CDR3 has 20 amino acids. Per germline, CDR1 LGHDT and CDR2 YNNKEL (reference sequence).

This chain joins TRBV5-1 and TRBJ2-1; 10 bases fit TRBD2. Trimming removed 1 base from V and 5 bases from J; junction bases left unmatched: 3. This CDR3 contains 15 residues. Germline CDR1 and CDR2: SGHRS and YFSETQ. CDR3 region: CASSLSLAGDNEQFF. CDR3 in DNA: TGCGCCAGCAGCTTGAGTCTAGCGGGAGACAATGAGCAGTTCTTC.

The rearrangement uses TRBV6-4 and TRBJ2-1; D may be TRBD2 (5 bases). This CDR3 is 12 amino acids long. V was shortened by 8 bases and J by 4 bases, with 9 bases between the two germline ends. CDR1 and CDR2 (germline): MRHNA, SNTAGT. The CDR3 spells CASAGKYNEQFF. The CDR3 region has the DNA TGTGCCAGCGCCGGGAAATACAATGAGCAGTTCTTC.

This sequence joins TRBV11-2 and TRBJ1-1, with D maybe TRBD1 (5 bases). There are 13 residues in the CDR3. Trimming removed 10 bases at V and 4 bases at J, with 16 bases between. Looked up from germline, CDR1 is SGHAT and CDR2 is FQNNGV. In DNA form, the CDR3 reads TGTGCCACTGAGGCTTGGGGCGTCACTGAAGCTTTCTTT. Amino acid sequence: CATEAWGVTEAFF.

The gene calls are TRBV18 and TRBJ2-3; 10 positions agree with TRBD2. Trimming cost V 2 bases and J 6 bases; bases outside gene matches: 5. The CDR3 covers 15 residues. The germline V gene encodes CDR1 KGHSH and CDR2 LQKENI. CDR3 sequence reads: CASSPTSGTGDTQYF. The CDR3, as DNA: TGTGCCAGCTCACCAACTAGCGGGACGGGGGATACGCAGTATTTT.

The V call is TRBV19, the J call TRBJ2-5; TRBD2 aligns across 11 bases. The germline CDR1 and CDR2 sequences are LNHDA and SQIVND (reference sequence). V shed 5 bases, J shed 4 bases, and the junction held 6 bases outside the gene matches. CDR3 length: 15 amino acids. CDR3 region: CASSFGTSGLETQYF. The CDR3 DNA reads as TGTGCCAGTAGTTTCGGGACTAGCGGTCTAGAGACCCAGTACTTC. Complete variable domain (other parts from reference TRBV19 and TRBJ2-5): DGGITQSPKYLFRKEGQNVTLSCEQNLNHDAMYWYRQDPGQGLRLIYYSQIVNDFQKGDIAEGYSVSREKKESFPLTVTSAQKNPTAFYLCASSFGTSGLETQYFGPGTRLLVL.

The chain links TRBV12-3 or TRBV12-4 to TRBJ1-5; D ambiguous. CDR3 length: 12 residues. V dropped 3 bases and J dropped 4 bases, with 4 bases sitting between them. The CDR3 loop is CASSFQNQPQHF. DNA of the CDR3: TGTGCCAGCAGTTTTCAGAATCAGCCCCAGCATTTT.

Judged by abundance, this clone is medium-sized. The rearrangement links TRBV7-9 to TRBJ2-3; 8 bases fit TRBD1. The CDR3 runs 15 residues. The V segment lost 5 bases and the J segment 0 bases; nucleotides outside the gene matches: 4. Germline V gives CDR1 SEHNR, CDR2 FQNEAQ (reference sequence). The CDR3 DNA reads TGTGCCAGCAGCCTCAGACAGGGGAGCACAGATACGCAGTATTTT. Residues: CASSLRQGSTDTQYF.

This rearrangement joins TRBV5-5 to TRBJ2-2, with D perhaps matching TRBD1 (6 bases). This CDR3 is 15 amino acids long. V lost 4 bases to trimming and J lost 5 bases, with 15 bases between them. Germline V lookup: CDR1 SGHKS, CDR2 YYEKEE (reference sequence). This CDR3 is CASSPYWGPTGELFF. The CDR3 DNA reads TGTGCCAGCAGCCCTTATTGGGGGCCTACCGGGGAGCTGTTTTTT.

The J gene is TRBJ1-1, the V gene TRBV6-5; possibly TRBD1 for D (5 bases). Trimming left V 2 bases short and J 5 bases short, with 15 bases between. This CDR3 has 15 amino acids. Per the germline V gene, CDR1 is MNHEY and CDR2 is SVGAGI. Here the CDR3 reads CASSYDRGVRTEAFF. For the CDR3, the DNA is TGTGCCAGCAGTTACGACAGAGGGGTGAGGACTGAAGCTTTCTTT.

The chain uses TRBV7-6 and TRBJ2-1; 9 nucleotides agree with TRBD2. The CDR3 length is 16 residues. Germline CDR1 SGHVS, CDR2 FNYEAQ. The junction had 9 bases not matched to a gene; V was cut back by 5 bases and J by 4 bases. The DNA of the CDR3 is TGTGCCAGCAGCCCTGGGGTAGCGGGGGATTACAATGAGCAGTTCTTC. It specifies CASSPGVAGDYNEQFF.

The chain joins TRBV7-3 to TRBJ2-5; 10 bases map to TRBD2. J was trimmed by 11 bases and V by 5 bases; bases with no gene match: 8. This CDR3 is built from 13 residues. Germline V gene data show CDR1 as SGHTA and CDR2 as FQGTGA. CDR3 nucleotide sequence: TGTGCCAGCAGCCCTACCAGCGGGAGGGCTCAGTACTTC. Translating it yields CASSPTSGRAQYF.

The V call is TRBV2, the J call TRBJ1-2; the D gene is possibly TRBD1 (5 bases). The CDR3 runs 14 residues. The V end was cut by 6 bases, the J end by 5 bases, with 16 bases between. From germline, CDR1 is SNHLY and CDR2 FYNNEI. CDR3 sequence reads: CASRPTEGPYGYTF. The CDR3 DNA is TGTGCCAGCAGGCCGACAGAAGGCCCTTATGGCTACACCTTC.

The rearrangement uses TRBV6-5 and TRBJ2-5; D is ambiguous. This CDR3 spans 11 amino acids. Germline V gene sequence: CDR1 MNHEY, CDR2 SVGAGI. Trimming shortened V by 6 bases and J by 4 bases, and 6 bases separated the two germline ends. The CDR3 region is CASSQAETQYF. In DNA, the CDR3 is TGTGCCAGCAGCCAGGCAGAGACCCAGTACTTC.

This chain links TRBV3-1 (or the pseudogene TRBV3-2) with TRBJ2-7; D could derive from TRBD1 or TRBD2 (5 bases each). V was clipped by 0 bases and J by 0 bases, with 21 bases between them. The CDR3 is made up of 19 amino acids. Germline V gene data show CDR1 as LGHDT and CDR2 as YNNKEL (reference sequence). The CDR3 coding sequence is TGTGCCAGCAGCCAAGATTGGGGCCCAAAGGAGGAGGACTCCTACGAGCAGTACGTC. The encoded protein is CASSQDWGPKEEDSYEQYV.

This clone was seen only a few times. The chain couples TRBV27 to TRBJ1-1; D uncertain. The CDR3 contains 16 residues. Trimming shortened V by 6 bases and J by 0 bases, and 17 bases separated the two germline ends. Germline assignment: CDR1 MNHEY and CDR2 SMNVEV (reference sequence). In nucleotides, the CDR3 is TGTGCCAGCAGCCTATCCGGGTGGGCCTTGAACACTGAAGCTTTCTTT. It is translated as CASSLSGWALNTEAFF.

The chain is built from TRBV11-2 and TRBJ2-5, with 7 bases identical to TRBD2. The CDR3 contains 17 residues. The V segment lost 2 bases and the J segment 5 bases; nucleotides outside the gene matches: 14. Germline CDR1 reads SGHAT; CDR2 reads FQNNGV. Here the CDR3 DNA reads TGTGCCAGCAGCTTATCGACCGCACGGGGGGTCTGGGAGACCCAGTACTTC. This codes for CASSLSTARGVWETQYF.

The chain has TRBV6-5 and TRBJ2-1, with unresolved D. V was pared by 6 bases and J by 4 bases, with 10 bases between. CDR1 and CDR2 from the germline V gene are MNHEY and SVGAGI. The CDR3 totals 13 residues. The CDR3 sequence is CASSRTAYNEQFF. The CDR3, as DNA: TGTGCCAGCAGCCGCACAGCGTACAATGAGCAGTTCTTC.

This chain connects TRBV4-1 to TRBJ1-6, with TRBD1 matching over 8 bases. Germline assignment: CDR1 MGHRA and CDR2 YSYEKL. The CDR3 contains 19 residues. The junction had 16 bases not matched to a gene; V was cut back by 4 bases and J by 5 bases. The CDR3 coding sequence is TGCGCCAGCAGCCTATTCATCCTGGGACAGGCTTCAAATAATTCACCCCTCCACTTT. Encoded protein: CASSLFILGQASNNSPLHF.

The chain links TRBV11-1 to TRBJ2-3; D gene ambiguous. The CDR3 contains 14 residues. Per germline, CDR1 SGHAT and CDR2 FQDESV (reference sequence). V lost 3 bases and J lost 7, with 14 bases in between. DNA for the CDR3: TGTGCCAGCAGCTTCCAGAGAGGTGGGAATACGCAGTATTTT. This gives the protein CASSFQRGGNTQYF.

The CDR3 sequence: CASSIGGGRNYGYTF. CDR3 DNA sequence: TGTGCCAGTAGTATAGGCGGGGGCAGGAACTATGGCTACACCTTC. The V call is TRBV19, the J call TRBJ1-2; weak D call: TRBD1 (6 bases). The V gene's germline CDR1 is LNHDA and CDR2 SQIVND (reference sequence). The CDR3 is made up of 15 amino acids. Trimming pared 1 base from V and 2 bases from J, leaving 11 bases between.

J is TRBJ2-6 and V is TRBV7-6; possible D gene TRBD2, 5 bases. The CDR3 is 18 residues long. The V and J ends lost 2 bases and 0 bases respectively, with 14 bases between them. Germline V CDR1 and CDR2: SGHVS, FNYEAQ. The CDR3 sequence: CASSLTDGDYSGANVLTF. CDR3 DNA: TGTGCCAGCAGCTTAACTGACGGGGATTACTCTGGGGCCAACGTCCTGACTTTC.